Detailed here is one T cell receptor beta chain. This receptor's antigen is unknown. Base quality data are lacking; no much larger clone is found one base away. The CDR3 starts with the cysteine, ends with the phenylalanine, and has 14 residues. Only the CDR3 part of the read is kept: 42 bases, read in frame from the first base. The germline V gene (reference sequence) gives CDR1 as SEHNR and CDR2 as FQNEAQ. V is reduced by 5 bases and J by 9 bases, leaving a spacing of 17 bases between them. This specimen's treatment or condition label, interpreted: live attenuated yellow fever vaccine strain. At each blood-draw timepoint, two biological replicates of bulk PBMCs were obtained. PBMCs were isolated from peripheral blood using a standard Ficoll-Paque protocol. RNA was extracted with TriZol from bulk PBMCs, CD4 and CD8 fractions, and dextramer-positive and dextramer-negative fractions. The source of the sample is a study of T cells after yellow fever vaccination (dated by TCRdb to the late 2010s). For the study in its entirety: Libraries from fractions with low cell numbers were prepared with the SMART-Seq v4 Ultra Low Input RNA kit. To track T-cell clones before and after primary and booster YFV17D yellow fever vaccination, bulk TCR alpha and beta repertoires were sequenced longitudinally. Two healthy male donors made up the cohort, one aged 18 to 29 years and the other aged 30 to 39 years. Bulk PBMC replicates and cell subsets were isolated from blood drawn at multiple timepoints before and after both primary and secondary immunization.

TCR cDNA was made using 5'RACE template switching, a step that added a universal primer site and unique molecular identifiers. Priming for cDNA synthesis came from both the TCR alpha and TCR beta constant segments. Two PCR steps were used to amplify libraries, with sample barcodes and sequencing adapters being added in the second step. Sequencing of libraries was performed on Illumina HiSeq 2500 (2x100 bp) or NovaSeq (2x150 bp). In the paper's pipeline: Demultiplexing of reads and collapsing into UMI consensus sequences were performed with MIGEC, and V(D)J alignment was carried out with MiXCR. Vaccine-responding clonotypes were identified with edgeR using replicate PBMC samples, with FDR below 0.01 and a log2 fold change above 5 up to day 15 being required. CD4 or CD8 identity was assigned to each bulk clonotype according to whether the clonotype was present at higher abundance in the sequenced CD4 repertoire or the sequenced CD8 repertoire. TCRdb handled the public reads itself, with Q25 trimming in fastp and clone calling in MiXCR, and kept productive beta chains. Rows merge per CDR3 protein into single entries with the most common DNA and genes. These V and J calls are TCRdb output, not the study's own analysis. A total of around 310,000 distinct CDR3 sequences appear in this sample, 8% to 10% of them only once. The ten biggest clones cover about a sixth of the sample.

What the research found in general, with its limitations: Compared with the primary T-cell response, the secondary T-cell response was weaker but faster, peaking on day 5 rather than day 15. Because only a couple of donors were included in the study, the extent to which the findings can be generalized is limited. FACS-sorted repertoires could contain abundant contaminating clonotypes from the bulk population, so computational filtering was required. A small fraction of clonotypes showed up in both the CD4 and CD8 compartments, probably as a result of convergent recombination. Most clones expanded after primary vaccination (around 96% of CD4 and roughly 90% of CD8) were re-detected after the booster, suggesting that broad memory maintenance occurred.

The clonotype comes from a man younger than 35 who received the YFV17D yellow fever vaccine. The rearrangement joined TRBV7-9 to TRBJ2-1; D gene: possibly TRBD1, on 6 matching bases. The sample here was PBMCs, taken on the day of the first yellow fever vaccination. The CDR3 region has the sequence CASSLGGGSAEQFF. The nucleotide sequence reads as follows: TGTGCCAGCAGCCTAGGGGGTGGGTCGGCTGAGCAGTTCTTC.